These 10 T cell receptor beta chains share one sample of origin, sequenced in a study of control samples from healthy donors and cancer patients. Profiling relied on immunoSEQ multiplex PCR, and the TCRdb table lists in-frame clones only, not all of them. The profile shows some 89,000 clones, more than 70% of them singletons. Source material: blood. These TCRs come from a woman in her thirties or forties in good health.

In DNA, the CDR3 is TGTGCCAGCAGCTTGGGACAGCCCGGCGGAGCTTTCTTT. The encoded protein is CASSLGQPGGAFF. The chain employs TRBV13 and TRBJ1-1, with 7 bases that match TRBD1. The CDR3 spans 13 residues. J was trimmed by 10 bases and V by 3 bases; bases with no gene match: 8. Germline assignment: CDR1 PRHDT and CDR2 FYEKMQ (reference sequence).

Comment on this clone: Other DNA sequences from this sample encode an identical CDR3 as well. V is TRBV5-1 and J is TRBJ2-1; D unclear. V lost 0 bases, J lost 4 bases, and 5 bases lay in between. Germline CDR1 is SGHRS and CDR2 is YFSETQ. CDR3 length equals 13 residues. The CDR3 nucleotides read TGCGCCAGCAGCTTGGACAGTTACAATGAGCAGTTCTTC. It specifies CASSLDSYNEQFF.

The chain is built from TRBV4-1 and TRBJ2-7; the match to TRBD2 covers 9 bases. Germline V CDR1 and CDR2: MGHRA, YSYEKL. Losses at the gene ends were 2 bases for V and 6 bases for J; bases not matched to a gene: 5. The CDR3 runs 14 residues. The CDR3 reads CASSQIAGVGEQYF. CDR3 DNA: TGCGCCAGCAGCCAAATAGCGGGGGTAGGCGAGCAGTACTTC.

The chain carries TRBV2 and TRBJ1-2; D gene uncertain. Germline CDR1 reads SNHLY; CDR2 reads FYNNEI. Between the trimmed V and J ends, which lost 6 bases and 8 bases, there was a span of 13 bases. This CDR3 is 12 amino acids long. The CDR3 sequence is CASRADKGGYTF. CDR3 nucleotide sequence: TGTGCCAGCAGAGCAGACAAGGGCGGCTACACCTTC.

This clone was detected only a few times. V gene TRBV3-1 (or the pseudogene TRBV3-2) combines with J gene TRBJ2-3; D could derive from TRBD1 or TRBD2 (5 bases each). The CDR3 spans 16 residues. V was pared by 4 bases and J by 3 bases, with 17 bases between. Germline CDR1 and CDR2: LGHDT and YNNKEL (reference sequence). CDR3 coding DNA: TGTGCCAGCAGCCCCTCCGGGACCCCCGGGACAGATACGCAGTATTTT. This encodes CASSPSGTPGTDTQYF.

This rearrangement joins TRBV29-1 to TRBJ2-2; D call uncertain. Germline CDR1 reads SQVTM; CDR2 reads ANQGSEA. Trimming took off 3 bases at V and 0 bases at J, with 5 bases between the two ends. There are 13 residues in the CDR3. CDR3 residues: CSVDLPNTGELFF. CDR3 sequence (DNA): TGCAGCGTTGATCTTCCGAACACCGGGGAGCTGTTTTTT.

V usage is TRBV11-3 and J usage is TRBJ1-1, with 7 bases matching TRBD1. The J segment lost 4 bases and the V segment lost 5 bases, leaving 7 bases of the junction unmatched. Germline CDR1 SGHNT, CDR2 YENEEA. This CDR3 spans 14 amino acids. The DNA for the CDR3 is TGTGCCAGCAGCATAAACAGGGGAAGCACTGAAGCTTTCTTT. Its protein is CASSINRGSTEAFF.

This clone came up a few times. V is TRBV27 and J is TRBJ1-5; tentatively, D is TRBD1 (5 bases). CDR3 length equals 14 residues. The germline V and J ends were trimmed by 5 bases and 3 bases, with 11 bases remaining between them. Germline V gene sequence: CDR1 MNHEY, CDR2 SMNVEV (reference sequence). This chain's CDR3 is CASSTQDNNQPQHF. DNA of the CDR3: TGTGCCAGCAGTACCCAGGACAACAATCAGCCCCAGCATTTT.

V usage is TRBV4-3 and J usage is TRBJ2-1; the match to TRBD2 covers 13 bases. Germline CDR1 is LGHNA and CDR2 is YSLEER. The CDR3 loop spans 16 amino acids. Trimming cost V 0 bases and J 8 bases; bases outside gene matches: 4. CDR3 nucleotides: TGCGCCAGCAGCCAAGAAGGACTAGCGGGGGAGGATGAGCAGTTCTTC. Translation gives CASSQEGLAGEDEQFF.

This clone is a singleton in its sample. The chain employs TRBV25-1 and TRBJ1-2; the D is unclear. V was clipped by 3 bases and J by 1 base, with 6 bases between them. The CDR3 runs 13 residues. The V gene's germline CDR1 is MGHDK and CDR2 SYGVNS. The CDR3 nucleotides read TGTGCCAGCAGTGAGAGGATTAACTATGGCTACACCTTC. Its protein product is CASSERINYGYTF.